This is a list of T cell receptor beta chains from one sample in a study of blood T cell repertoires in COVID-19. Profiled with immunoSEQ multiplex PCR; TCRdb holds only in-frame clones, not every one. The table records 220,000 or so clones, about 88% of them present only once. The sample was peripheral blood. The origin of the receptors is a woman aged 45-65 years with COVID-19, enrolled during active disease. The CDR3 runs from the conserved cysteine through the conserved F or W. The D gene is left open where the match is weak. Clone size is shown for a subset of rows, as once, few, many or a class of expanded clone.

V,size,J,D,CDR3,DNA
TRBV5-5,-,TRBJ1-3,-,CASSLVTQGSGNTIYF,TGTGCCAGCAGCTTGGTGACACAGGGCTCTGGAAACACCATATATTTT
TRBV14,-,TRBJ1-6,-,CASSPDTYNSPLHF,TGTGCCAGCAGCCCTGACACGTATAATTCACCCCTCCACTTT
TRBV6-5,-,TRBJ1-1,-,CASSPQGNTEAFF,TGTGCCAGCAGTCCCCAGGGGAACACTGAAGCTTTCTTT
TRBV5-1,-,TRBJ1-1,TRBD1,CASRTGGISEAFF,TGCGCCAGCCGAACAGGGGGTATCAGTGAAGCTTTCTTT
TRBV19,-,TRBJ2-3,TRBD2,CASSTLAGGRTDTQYF,TGTGCCAGTAGTACTCTGGCGGGGGGACGCACAGATACGCAGTATTTT
TRBV3-1/TRBV3-2,-,TRBJ2-2,-,CASSPQMNTGELFF,TGTGCCAGCAGCCCCCAAATGAACACCGGGGAGCTGTTTTTT
TRBV5-1,-,TRBJ2-2,-,CASSLEGGELFF,TGCGCCAGCAGTCTCGAGGGCGGGGAGCTGTTTTTT
TRBV30,-,TRBJ1-4,-,CAWSARGGALHEKLFF,TGTGCCTGGAGTGCCCGGGGGGGGGCCCTCCATGAAAAACTGTTTTTT
TRBV10-3,-,TRBJ1-1,-,CAISESGGRTEAFF,TGTGCCATCAGTGAGTCGGGGGGGCGGACTGAAGCTTTCTTT
TRBV9,-,TRBJ1-3,TRBD1,CASSVARTGVGNTIYF,TGTGCCAGCAGCGTAGCACGGACAGGGGTAGGAAACACCATATATTTT
TRBV6-2/TRBV6-3,-,TRBJ2-5,-,CASSYGQWEETQYF,TGTGCCAGCAGTTACGGGCAGTGGGAAGAGACCCAGTACTTC
TRBV4-3,-,TRBJ2-3,TRBD1,CASSTSYRGRDTQYF,TGCGCCAGCAGCACGTCGTACAGGGGGCGAGATACGCAGTATTTT
TRBV14,-,TRBJ1-2,TRBD1,CASSQGQNYGYTF,TGTGCCAGCAGCCAGGGACAGAACTATGGCTACACCTTC
TRBV9,-,TRBJ1-1,-,CASSGQNTEAFF,TGTGCCAGCAGCGGGCAGAACACTGAAGCTTTCTTT
TRBV20-1,-,TRBJ2-1,-,CSVYEQFF,TGCAGTGTCTATGAGCAGTTCTTC
TRBV7-2,-,TRBJ1-5,-,CASSLSLGVQPQHF,TGTGCCAGCAGCTTATCTTTAGGGGTCCAGCCCCAGCATTTT
TRBV28,-,TRBJ1-1,TRBD1,CASSMQGAKGTEAFF,TGTGCCAGCAGTATGCAGGGGGCTAAGGGCACTGAAGCTTTCTTT
TRBV6-5,-,TRBJ1-2,-,CASSFYYTGKGYGYTF,TGTGCCAGCAGTTTTTATTATACAGGGAAAGGCTATGGCTACACCTTC
TRBV19,-,TRBJ1-2,-,CASSIQGNYGYTF,TGTGCCAGTAGTATTCAGGGAAACTATGGCTACACCTTC
TRBV7-6,-,TRBJ2-3,TRBD2,CASSVFTGGQDTQYF,TGTGCCAGCAGCGTATTTACGGGGGGGCAGGATACGCAGTATTTT
TRBV4-2,-,TRBJ1-2,-,CASSQGVLPRTAAGYTF,TGTGCCAGCAGCCAAGGCGTCCTCCCAAGGACAGCTGCTGGCTACACCTTC
TRBV2,-,TRBJ1-1,TRBD1,CASTLTGGKSTEAFF,TGTGCCAGCACCCTGACAGGGGGTAAATCCACTGAAGCTTTCTTT
TRBV5-1,-,TRBJ2-5,-,CASSLAGRKETQYF,TGCGCCAGCAGCTTGGCCGGGAGAAAAGAGACCCAGTACTTC
TRBV13,once,TRBJ2-7,TRBD2,CASSLKAGRDYEQYF,TGTGCCAGCAGCTTAAAGGCAGGGAGGGACTACGAGCAGTACTTC
TRBV28,few,TRBJ2-2,TRBD1,CASSGQDPTGELFF,TGTGCCAGCTCGGGACAGGACCCCACCGGGGAGCTGTTTTTT
TRBV6-1,-,TRBJ1-1,TRBD1,CASKWDSMNTEAFF,TGTGCCAGCAAGTGGGACAGCATGAACACTGAAGCTTTCTTT
TRBV6-2/TRBV6-3,-,TRBJ1-2,-,CASSHSPGKGAYGYTF,TGTGCCAGCAGTCACTCCCCAGGGAAGGGTGCCTATGGCTACACCTTC
TRBV18,-,TRBJ1-2,-,CASSPLTGTTNYGYTF,TGTGCCAGCTCACCACTGACGGGGACAACTAACTATGGCTACACCTTC
TRBV12-2,-,TRBJ1-5,-,CASRLVQGSNQPQHF,TGTGCAAGTCGCTTAGTCCAGGGAAGCAATCAGCCCCAGCATTTT
TRBV4-1,-,TRBJ2-3,TRBD1,CASSHRTTGETDTQYF,TGCGCCAGCAGCCATCGAACGACAGGGGAAACAGATACGCAGTATTTT
TRBV4-3,-,TRBJ2-2,-,CASSQSGVRELFF,TGCGCCAGCAGCCAATCCGGGGTCCGGGAGCTGTTTTTT
TRBV5-1,-,TRBJ1-6,TRBD1,CASSLARSDRVGSPLHF,TGCGCCAGCAGCTTGGCCCGTTCGGACAGGGTCGGATCACCCCTCCACTTT
TRBV5-1,-,TRBJ2-1,-,CASSLAGAGARSYNEQFF,TGCGCCAGCAGCTTGGCCGGGGCAGGGGCAAGGTCCTACAATGAGCAGTTCTTC
TRBV6-1,-,TRBJ1-4,-,CASSDRHATNEKLFF,TGTGCCAGCAGTGACAGACATGCAACTAATGAAAAACTGTTTTTT
TRBV7-9,few,TRBJ1-5,-,CASSLLWRPQHF,TGTGCCAGCAGCCTACTGTGGAGGCCCCAGCATTTT